Presented here are 26 T cell receptor beta chains from one specimen sequenced in a study of shared clonotypes between healthy human individuals. TCRdb's table, derived via immunoSEQ multiplex PCR, lists solely in-frame clones and lacks some. Found here are a few million clones, 90% to 95% of them singletons; the top ten hold around 0.15%. The sequenced sample consisted of naive CD4+ T cells sorted from blood. Subset given: CD45RA+ positively selected. These receptors came from a man aged 18 to 29 in good health.

The chain has TRBV2 and TRBJ1-2; tentatively, D is TRBD1 (5 bases). This CDR3 spans 14 amino acids. Germline V CDR1 and CDR2: SNHLY, FYNNEI. The V end lost 5 bases, the J end lost 4 bases, and 14 bases lay between the germline ends. DNA of the CDR3: TGTGCCAGCAGTACAATCACAGGTAGCTATGGCTACACCTTC. Protein sequence: CASSTITGSYGYTF.

The chain joins TRBV7-9 to TRBJ2-5, with D perhaps TRBD1 (5 bases). The DNA end is a closer match to TRBJ2-7, so the J assignment may be wrong. Germline V gene lookup returns CDR1 SEHNR and CDR2 FQNEAQ (reference sequence). The CDR3 is 15 amino acids. The CDR3 sequence: CASSPMADTTYEQYF. Written as DNA, the CDR3 is TGTGCCAGCAGCCCGATGGCGGACACAACCTACGAGCAGTACTTC.

The chain combines TRBV9 with TRBJ2-2; unclear D gene. The length of the CDR3 is 13 residues. V shed 4 bases and J shed 5 bases, with 9 bases lying between them. The germline V gene has CDR1 SGDLS and CDR2 YYNGEE. DNA of the CDR3: TGTGCCAGCAGCCCCCACCGAACCGGGGAGCTGTTTTTT. Translating it yields CASSPHRTGELFF.

The chain couples TRBV30 to TRBJ2-7, with D perhaps TRBD1 (6 bases). Germline lookup yields CDR1 GTSNPN and CDR2 SVGIG (reference sequence). This CDR3 is built from 14 residues. Trimming pared 3 bases from V and 0 bases from J, leaving 12 bases between. Here the CDR3 DNA reads TGTGCCTGGAGGGACAGCGATTTCTCCTACGAGCAGTACTTC. Its protein is CAWRDSDFSYEQYF.

About this clone: The sample contains more than one DNA sequence encoding this CDR3. V is TRBV5-1 and J is TRBJ2-3, with TRBD2 identical over 11 bases. CDR1 is SGHRS, CDR2 YFSETQ, per germline. The CDR3 has 15 residues. V was clipped by 2 bases and J by 5 bases; unmatched bases: 4. The CDR3 is CASSFSGGAGDTQYF. CDR3 bases: TGCGCCAGCAGCTTTAGCGGGGGGGCAGGAGATACGCAGTATTTT.

This chain connects TRBV12-2 to TRBJ1-4; the table's D call, TRBD1, has no DNA check behind it. TRBV12-2 is listed as a pseudogene. The CDR3 contains 14 residues. The CDR3 spells CASRTGQDNEKLFF. CDR3 bases: TGTGCAAGTCGGACGGGACAGGATAATGAAAAACTGTTTTTT.

The rearrangement joins TRBV5-1 to TRBJ2-2, with a possible D match to TRBD2 (6 bases). The CDR3 is 15 amino acids. From germline, CDR1 is SGHRS and CDR2 YFSETQ. V lost 0 bases and J lost 6, with 12 bases in between. CDR3 bases: TGCGCCAGCAGCTTGGACCCCTCTAGCGCCGGGGAGCTGTTTTTT. Its translation: CASSLDPSSAGELFF.

This chain uses TRBV7-9 with TRBJ2-6; D call uncertain. Germline V gene lookup returns CDR1 SEHNR and CDR2 FQNEAQ (reference sequence). With 4 bases removed from V and 2 bases from J, the gap between germline ends came to 9 bases. The CDR3 has 15 amino acids. CDR3 protein: CASSSSLAGANVLTF. CDR3 nucleotides: TGTGCCAGCAGCTCTAGTCTGGCTGGGGCCAACGTCCTGACTTTC.

The rearrangement uses TRBV28 and TRBJ2-7, with 10 bases fitting TRBD1. CDR3 size: 15 residues. J was trimmed by 6 bases and V by 3 bases; bases with no gene match: 8. CDR1 and CDR2 from the germline V gene are MDHEN and SYDVKM. The CDR3 reads CASSFPGQGVREQYF. CDR3 bases: TGTGCCAGCAGTTTTCCCGGACAGGGGGTACGCGAGCAGTACTTC.

The chain carries TRBV4-1 and TRBJ2-7; D possibly corresponds to TRBD2 (5 bases). Germline CDR1 MGHRA, CDR2 YSYEKL. This CDR3 contains 15 residues. V gave up 1 base and J gave up 1 base, with 11 bases separating them. The CDR3 is CASSQVPGESYEQYF. DNA of the CDR3: TGCGCCAGCAGCCAAGTTCCTGGGGAGTCCTACGAGCAGTACTTC.

The chain has TRBV9 and TRBJ2-7, with 12 bases identical to TRBD2. This CDR3 is built from 16 residues. Per the germline V gene, CDR1 is SGDLS and CDR2 is YYNGEE. V lost 3 bases and J lost 6; bases outside the gene matches: 10. CDR3 in amino acids: CASSGAPELAGGEQYF. In DNA form, the CDR3 reads TGTGCCAGCAGCGGAGCCCCAGAACTAGCGGGAGGCGAGCAGTACTTC.

This chain connects TRBV19 to TRBJ2-6; D gene unclear. From germline, CDR1 is LNHDA and CDR2 SQIVND (reference sequence). V was pared by 7 bases and J by 1 base, with 8 bases between. There are 14 residues in the CDR3. CDR3: CASTFNSGANVLTF. DNA for the CDR3: TGTGCCAGTACATTTAATTCTGGGGCCAACGTCCTGACTTTC.

This chain links TRBV4-1 with TRBJ2-5, with TRBD2 matching over 10 bases. The germline V gene has CDR1 MGHRA and CDR2 YSYEKL. The length of the CDR3 is 18 residues. The J segment lost 3 bases and the V segment lost 0 bases, leaving 10 bases of the junction unmatched. CDR3 sequence reads: CASSQEKGLAGEKETQYF. The CDR3 coding sequence is TGCGCCAGCAGCCAAGAGAAAGGGCTAGCGGGGGAGAAAGAGACCCAGTACTTC.

The rearrangement joins TRBV5-1 to TRBJ2-7; 15 bases fit TRBD2. The germline gives CDR1 SGHRS, CDR2 YFSETQ. The CDR3 has 17 residues. J was trimmed by 4 bases and V by 4 bases; bases with no gene match: 9. The chain's CDR3 is CASSPQGTSGGFYEQYF. In DNA, the CDR3 is TGCGCCAGCAGCCCCCAAGGGACTAGCGGGGGGTTTTACGAGCAGTACTTC.

In nucleotides, the CDR3 is TGTGCCAGCAGCCCCACTAGCGGAGAGACCCAGTACTTC. Translation: CASSPTSGETQYF. The gene calls are TRBV7-6 and TRBJ2-5; 8 bases line up with TRBD2. The CDR3 length is 13 residues. The germline V gene encodes CDR1 SGHVS and CDR2 FNYEAQ. J was trimmed by 4 bases and V by 5 bases; bases with no gene match: 3.

The rearrangement links TRBV27 to TRBJ1-5; 9 nucleotides line up with TRBD1. The germline V gene encodes CDR1 MNHEY and CDR2 SMNVEV (reference sequence). The CDR3 covers 14 residues. J was trimmed by 7 bases and V by 6 bases; bases with no gene match: 7. CDR3 nucleotides: TGTGCCAGCAGAACGACAGGGGGGGGCCAGCCCCAGCATTTT. Encoded protein: CASRTTGGGQPQHF.

This chain connects TRBV25-1 to TRBJ2-5; the match to TRBD2 covers 7 bases. Germline-derived CDR1 and CDR2 are MGHDK and SYGVNS. The V segment lost 6 bases and the J segment 1 base; nucleotides outside the gene matches: 8. This CDR3 spans 15 amino acids. The DNA of the CDR3 is TGTGCCAGCAGCGACCCCAGCGGGGCCCAAGAGACCCAGTACTTC. This encodes CASSDPSGAQETQYF. Filled out from reference TRBV25-1 and TRBJ2-5, the complete variable domain reads EADIYQTPRYLVIGTGKKITLECSQTMGHDKMYWYQQDPGMELHLIHYSYGVNSTEKGDLSSESTVSRIRTEHFPLTLESARPSHTSQYLCASSDPSGAQETQYFGPGTRLLVL.

The V and J genes are TRBV19 and TRBJ1-5; 9 bases map to TRBD1. The CDR3 runs to 14 residues. V was clipped by 5 bases and J by 6 bases; unmatched bases: 5. The germline CDR1 and CDR2 sequences are LNHDA and SQIVND (reference sequence). CDR3 protein: CASSLGQGVQPQHF. In nucleotides, the CDR3 is TGTGCCAGTAGTCTGGGACAGGGTGTTCAGCCCCAGCATTTT.

This chain links TRBV5-4 with TRBJ2-3; D might be TRBD1 (5 bases). Trimming stripped 4 bases from V and 4 bases from J, with 10 bases between. Per germline, CDR1 SGHNT and CDR2 YYREEE (reference sequence). The CDR3 has 13 residues. CDR3 bases: TGTGCCAGCAGCCCCCCAGGGTCAGATACGCAGTATTTT. Protein: CASSPPGSDTQYF. Supplemented by reference TRBV5-4 and TRBJ2-3, the full variable domain reads ETGVTQSPTHLIKTRGQQVTLRCSSQSGHNTVSWYQQALGQGPQFIFQYYREEENGRGNFPPRFSGLQFPNYSSELNVNALELDDSALYLCASSPPGSDTQYFGPGTRLTVL.

The CDR3 DNA reads TGTGCCAGTGCCGTACGAACTAGCGGGAGTTACAATGAGCAGTTCTTC. It codes for CASAVRTSGSYNEQFF. The gene calls are TRBV19 and TRBJ2-1, with TRBD2 identical over 11 bases. CDR1 LNHDA and CDR2 SQIVND come from the germline V gene (reference sequence). With V trimmed by 8 bases and J by 4 bases, 10 bases remained unmatched. The length of the CDR3 is 16 residues.

A note on this clone: The junction does not match germline at one end; this may be a read error. Other DNA sequences of this sample code for an identical CDR3. The CDR3 region has the DNA TGCGCCAGCAAGGGGGCCTTCTTATCCGGGGAGCTGTTTTTC. Its protein product is CASKGAFLSGELFF. This chain connects TRBV4-1 to TRBJ2-2, with 7 bases matching TRBD1. Germline V gives CDR1 MGHRA, CDR2 YSYEKL. The CDR3 spans 14 residues.

This chain links TRBV6-6 with TRBJ1-6; D unclear. The CDR3 is 15 amino acids. The ends were cut back, 3 bases at V and 4 bases at J, with 10 bases in the middle. Germline V gene lookup returns CDR1 MNHNY and CDR2 SVGAGI (reference sequence). The CDR3 DNA reads as TGTGCCAGCAGTTATGCACAGATGTATAATTCACCCCTCCACTTT. This codes for CASSYAQMYNSPLHF.

V is TRBV5-1 and J is TRBJ2-3; TRBD1 might be the D (6 bases). CDR3 length equals 16 residues. The V end lost 4 bases, the J end lost 4 bases, and 19 bases lay between the germline ends. The germline V gene encodes CDR1 SGHRS and CDR2 YFSETQ. Written as DNA, the CDR3 is TGCGCCAGCAGCCCCCAGGACCAGGGGTCAGCAGATACGCAGTATTTT. Protein product: CASSPQDQGSADTQYF.

The CDR3 loop is CASSLEGTHQYGYTF. The DNA of the CDR3 is TGTGCCAGCAGCTTAGAGGGGACACATCAATATGGCTACACCTTC. This chain connects TRBV7-2 to TRBJ1-2, with D possibly being TRBD1 (6 bases). CDR1 and CDR2 (germline): SGHTA, FQGNSA. Trimming left V 1 base short and J 5 bases short, with 14 bases between. This CDR3 is built from 15 residues.

The chain carries TRBV30 and TRBJ1-6; possible D gene TRBD1, 6 bases. V was shortened by 6 bases and J by 7 bases, with 13 bases between the two germline ends. Looked up from germline, CDR1 is GTSNPN and CDR2 is SVGIG (reference sequence). The CDR3 is 13 amino acids. CDR3 nucleotide sequence: TGTGCCTGTTCCCCCGACAGGAATTCACCCCTCCACTTT. Translated, it gives CACSPDRNSPLHF.

CDR3 coding DNA: TGTGCCAGCAGTGAAGCCGGGATCAGCTCCTACAATGAGCAGTTCTTC. This translates into CASSEAGISSYNEQFF. The J gene is TRBJ2-1, the V gene TRBV6-1; D may be TRBD2 (5 bases). The CDR3 loop spans 16 amino acids. Germline assignment: CDR1 MNHNS and CDR2 SASEGT. V was trimmed by 0 bases and J by 0 bases, leaving 9 bases between them.